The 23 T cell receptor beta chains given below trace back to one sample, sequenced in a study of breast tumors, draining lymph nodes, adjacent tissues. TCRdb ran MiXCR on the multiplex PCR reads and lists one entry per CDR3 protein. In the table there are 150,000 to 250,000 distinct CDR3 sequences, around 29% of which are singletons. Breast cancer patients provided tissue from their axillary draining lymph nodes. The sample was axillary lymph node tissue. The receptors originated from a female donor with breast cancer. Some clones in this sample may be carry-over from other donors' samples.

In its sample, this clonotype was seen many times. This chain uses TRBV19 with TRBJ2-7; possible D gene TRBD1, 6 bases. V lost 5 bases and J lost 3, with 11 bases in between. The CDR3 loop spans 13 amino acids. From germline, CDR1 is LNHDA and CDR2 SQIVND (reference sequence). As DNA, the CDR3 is TGTGCCAGTAGTGTGGGACATAACTACGAGCAGTACTTC. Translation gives CASSVGHNYEQYF. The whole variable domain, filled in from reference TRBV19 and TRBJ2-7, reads DGGITQSPKYLFRKEGQNVTLSCEQNLNHDAMYWYRQDPGQGLRLIYYSQIVNDFQKGDIAEGYSVSREKKESFPLTVTSAQKNPTAFYLCASSVGHNYEQYFGPGTRLTVT.

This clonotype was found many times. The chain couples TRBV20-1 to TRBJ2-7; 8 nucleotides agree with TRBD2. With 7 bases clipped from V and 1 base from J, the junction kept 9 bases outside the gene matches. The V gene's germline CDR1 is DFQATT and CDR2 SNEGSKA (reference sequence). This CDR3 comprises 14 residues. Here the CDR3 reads CSVTSGSMSYEQYF. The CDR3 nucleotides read TGCAGTGTTACAAGCGGGAGTATGTCCTACGAGCAGTACTTC.

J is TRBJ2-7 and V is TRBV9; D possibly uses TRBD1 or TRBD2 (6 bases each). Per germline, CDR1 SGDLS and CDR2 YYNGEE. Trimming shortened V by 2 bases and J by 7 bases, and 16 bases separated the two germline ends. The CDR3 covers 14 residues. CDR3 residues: CASSVTGAPSEQYF. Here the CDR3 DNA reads TGTGCCAGCAGCGTCACGGGGGCCCCCAGTGAGCAGTACTTC.

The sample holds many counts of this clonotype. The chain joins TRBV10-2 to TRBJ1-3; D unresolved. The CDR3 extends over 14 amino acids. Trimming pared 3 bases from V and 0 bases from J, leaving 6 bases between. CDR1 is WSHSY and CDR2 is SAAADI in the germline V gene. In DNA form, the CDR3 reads TGCGCCAGCAGTGAAAGGAGCTCTGGAAACACCATATATTTT. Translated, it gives CASSERSSGNTIYF.

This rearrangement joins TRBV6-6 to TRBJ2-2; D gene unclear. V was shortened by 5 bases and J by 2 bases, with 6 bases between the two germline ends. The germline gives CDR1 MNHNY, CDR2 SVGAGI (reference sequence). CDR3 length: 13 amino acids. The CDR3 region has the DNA TGTGCCAGCAGTCCCGGAAACACCGGGGAGCTGTTTTTT. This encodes CASSPGNTGELFF.

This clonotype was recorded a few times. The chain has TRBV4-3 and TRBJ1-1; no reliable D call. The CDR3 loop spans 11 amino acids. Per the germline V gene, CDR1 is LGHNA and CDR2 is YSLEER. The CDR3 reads CAKPSYTEAFF. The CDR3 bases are TGCGCGAAACCAAGTTACACTGAAGCTTTCTTT.

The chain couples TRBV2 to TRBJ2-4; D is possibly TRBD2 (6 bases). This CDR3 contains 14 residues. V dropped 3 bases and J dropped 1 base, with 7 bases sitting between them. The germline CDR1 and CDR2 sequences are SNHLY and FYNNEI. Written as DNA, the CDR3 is TGTGCCAGCAGTGACCGGGGGGCCAAAAACATTCAGTACTTC. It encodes CASSDRGAKNIQYF.

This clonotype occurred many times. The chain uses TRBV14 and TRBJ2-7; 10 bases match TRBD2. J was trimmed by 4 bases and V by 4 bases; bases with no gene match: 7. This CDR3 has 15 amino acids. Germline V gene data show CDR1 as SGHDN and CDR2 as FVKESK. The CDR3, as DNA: TGTGCCAGCAGCCCGAGTGCTAGCGGGAGATACGAGCAGTACTTC. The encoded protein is CASSPSASGRYEQYF.

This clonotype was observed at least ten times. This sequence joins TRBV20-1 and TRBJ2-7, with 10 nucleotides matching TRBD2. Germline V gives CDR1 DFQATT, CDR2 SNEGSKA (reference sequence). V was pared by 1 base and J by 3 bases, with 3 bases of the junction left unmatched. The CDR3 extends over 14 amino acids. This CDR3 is CSARVPSGSYEQYF. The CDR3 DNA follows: TGCAGTGCTAGAGTGCCTAGCGGGAGCTACGAGCAGTACTTC.

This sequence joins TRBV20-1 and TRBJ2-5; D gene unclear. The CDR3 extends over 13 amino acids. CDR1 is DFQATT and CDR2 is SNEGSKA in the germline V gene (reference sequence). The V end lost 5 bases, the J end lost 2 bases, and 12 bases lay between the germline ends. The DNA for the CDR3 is TGCAGTGCTTCCCAGCCTCCTCAAGAGACCCAGTACTTC. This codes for CSASQPPQETQYF.

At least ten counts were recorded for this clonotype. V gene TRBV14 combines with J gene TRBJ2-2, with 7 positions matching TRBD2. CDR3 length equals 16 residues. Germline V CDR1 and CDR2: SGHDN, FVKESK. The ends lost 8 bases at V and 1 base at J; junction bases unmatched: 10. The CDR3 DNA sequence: TGTGCCAGCTACCGGGTTATAGCGGGGAACACCGGGGAGCTGTTTTTT. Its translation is CASYRVIAGNTGELFF.

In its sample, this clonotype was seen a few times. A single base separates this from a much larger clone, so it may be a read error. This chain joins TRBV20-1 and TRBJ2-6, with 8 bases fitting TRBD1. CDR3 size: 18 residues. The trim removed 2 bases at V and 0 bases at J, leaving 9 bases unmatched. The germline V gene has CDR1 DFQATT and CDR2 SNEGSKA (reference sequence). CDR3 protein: CSARKSGTGTSGANVLTF. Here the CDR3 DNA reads TGCAGTGCTAGAAAGTCCGGGACAGGCACCTCTGGGGCCAACGTCCTGACTTTC.

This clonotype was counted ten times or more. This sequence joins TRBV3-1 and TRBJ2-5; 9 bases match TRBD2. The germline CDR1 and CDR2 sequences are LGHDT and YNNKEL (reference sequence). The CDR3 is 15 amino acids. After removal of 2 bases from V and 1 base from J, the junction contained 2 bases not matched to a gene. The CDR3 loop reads CASSQQTSGQETQYF. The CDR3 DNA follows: TGTGCCAGCAGCCAACAGACTAGCGGCCAAGAGACCCAGTACTTC.

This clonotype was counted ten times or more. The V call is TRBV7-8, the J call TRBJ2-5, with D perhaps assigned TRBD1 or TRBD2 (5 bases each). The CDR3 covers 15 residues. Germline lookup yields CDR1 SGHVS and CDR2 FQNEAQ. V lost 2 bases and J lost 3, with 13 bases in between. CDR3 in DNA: TGTGCCAGCAGCTTAACCGCTAGAGGGGAAGAGACCCAGTACTTC. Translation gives CASSLTARGEETQYF.

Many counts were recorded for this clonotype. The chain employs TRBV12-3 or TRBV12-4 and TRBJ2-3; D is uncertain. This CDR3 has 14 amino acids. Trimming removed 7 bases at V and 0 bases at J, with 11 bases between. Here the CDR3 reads CASTIGWSTDTQYF. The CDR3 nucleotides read TGTGCCAGCACTATAGGCTGGAGCACAGATACGCAGTATTTT.

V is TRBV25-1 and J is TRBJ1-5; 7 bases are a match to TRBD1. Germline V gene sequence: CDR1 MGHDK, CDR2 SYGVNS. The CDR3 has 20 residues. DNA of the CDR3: TGTGCTAGAGCTTCCGGTAGGGGGCGCACAAAGGCGTTTAGCAATCAGCCCCAGCATTTT. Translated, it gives CARASGRGRTKAFSNQPQHF.

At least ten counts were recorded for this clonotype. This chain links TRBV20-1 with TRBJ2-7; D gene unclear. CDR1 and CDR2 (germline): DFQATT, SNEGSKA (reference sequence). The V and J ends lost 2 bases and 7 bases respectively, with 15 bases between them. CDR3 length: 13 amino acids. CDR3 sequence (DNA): TGCAGTGCTAGACTTCTACGGGTATGGGAGCAGTACTTC. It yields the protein CSARLLRVWEQYF.

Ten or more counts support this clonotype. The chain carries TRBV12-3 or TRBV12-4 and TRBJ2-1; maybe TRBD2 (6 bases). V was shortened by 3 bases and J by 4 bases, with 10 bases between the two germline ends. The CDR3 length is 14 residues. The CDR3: CASSFERAYNEQFF. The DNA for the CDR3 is TGTGCCAGCAGTTTCGAGCGGGCGTACAATGAGCAGTTCTTC.

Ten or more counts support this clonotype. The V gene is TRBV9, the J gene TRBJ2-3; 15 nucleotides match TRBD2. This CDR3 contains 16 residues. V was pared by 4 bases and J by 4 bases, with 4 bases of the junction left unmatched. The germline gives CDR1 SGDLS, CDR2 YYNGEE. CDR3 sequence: CASSRTSGGAADTQYF. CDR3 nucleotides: TGTGCCAGCAGCAGGACTAGCGGGGGGGCAGCAGATACGCAGTATTTT.

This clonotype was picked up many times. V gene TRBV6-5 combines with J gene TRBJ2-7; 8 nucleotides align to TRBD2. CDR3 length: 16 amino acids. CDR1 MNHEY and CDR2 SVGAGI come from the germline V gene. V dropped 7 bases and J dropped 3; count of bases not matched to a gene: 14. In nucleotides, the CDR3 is TGTGCCAGCACGCGTATCGGGAACGGGAGGGACTACGAGCAGTACTTC. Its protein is CASTRIGNGRDYEQYF.

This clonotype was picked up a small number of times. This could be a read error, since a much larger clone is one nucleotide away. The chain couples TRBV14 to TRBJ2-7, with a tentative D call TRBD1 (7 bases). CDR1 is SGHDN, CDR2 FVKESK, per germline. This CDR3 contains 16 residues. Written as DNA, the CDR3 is TGTGCCAGCAGCCAAGTGGGGGGACAGTTCTCCTACGCGCAGTACTTC. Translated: CASSQVGGQFSYAQYF.

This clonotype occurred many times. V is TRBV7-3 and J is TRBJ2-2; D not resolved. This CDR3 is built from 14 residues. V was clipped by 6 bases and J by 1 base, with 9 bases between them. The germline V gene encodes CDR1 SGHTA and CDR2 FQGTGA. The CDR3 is CASSLSGNTGELFF. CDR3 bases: TGTGCCAGCAGTTTGTCCGGGAACACCGGGGAGCTGTTTTTT. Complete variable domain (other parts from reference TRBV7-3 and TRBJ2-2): GAGVSQTPSNKVTEKGKYVELRCDPISGHTALYWYRQSLGQGPEFLIYFQGTGAADDSGLPNDRFFAVRPEGSVSTLKIQRTERGDSAVYLCASSLSGNTGELFFGEGSRLTVL.

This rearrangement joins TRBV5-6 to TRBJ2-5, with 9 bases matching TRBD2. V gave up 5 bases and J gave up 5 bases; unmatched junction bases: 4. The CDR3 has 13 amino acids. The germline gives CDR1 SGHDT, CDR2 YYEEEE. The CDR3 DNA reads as TGTGCCAGCAGGTTAGCGGGAGTGGAGACCCAGTACTTC. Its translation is CASRLAGVETQYF.